This TCR beta chain is drawn from a study of blood T cell repertoires in COVID-19. Overall study context: The study drew acute and convalescent COVID-19 samples from the United States, Italy and Spain. T cells, B-cell-depleted T cells, or PBMCs supplied cDNA or gDNA.

Original handling: The assay estimated nucleated cells by amplifying reference gene primers. The data were produced by immunoSEQ multiplex PCR, yet TCRdb's version contains in-frame clones alone and is incomplete. That table is the source of V, J and clone size, and D and trimming were worked out from the DNA. The table shows just over 150,000 clones, with approximately 92% occurring only once. Trimming cost V 5 bases and J 10 bases, with 15 bases left between them. Germline V CDR1 and CDR2: SGHAT, FQNNGV. The CDR3 has 14 residues. The sample consisted of peripheral blood. This clonotype was sampled from a woman aged 45 to 65 with acute or convalescent COVID-19. V gene TRBV11-2 combines with J gene TRBJ1-6; D ambiguous. For the CDR3, the DNA is TGTGCCAGCAGCCCATTGGTACTAGGATCACCCCTCCACTTT. This codes for CASSPLVLGSPLHF. Full variable domain (missing parts from reference TRBV11-2 and TRBJ1-6): EAGVAQSPRYKIIEKRQSVAFWCNPISGHATLYWYQQILGQGPKLLIQFQNNGVVDDSQLPKDRFSAERLKGVDSTLKIQPAKLEDSAVYLCASSPLVLGSPLHFGNGTRLTVT.